The 22 T cell receptor beta chains below were found in one sample sequenced in a study of a mutant IDH1 vaccine in newly diagnosed glioma. Described time point: week 47, end of study. Alongside topical imiquimod, each dose of vaccine comprised 300 ug of mutant IDH1 20-mer peptide. The antigens these receptors bind are not known. The protocol was immunoSEQ multiplex PCR, while the TCRdb copy is restricted to in-frame clones and leaves out a portion. This table has approximately 31,000 clones, roughly 84% appearing once. Here the sequenced sample was PBMCs, taken from a glioma patient whose treatment included an IDH1 peptide vaccine. Receptors originate from a man under 40 with glioma.

Here the CDR3 DNA reads TGTGCCAGCAGTTTTGGCAGGGGGCTCCTCGAGCAGTACTTC. Translating it yields CASSFGRGLLEQYF. The chain employs TRBV28 and TRBJ2-7, with TRBD1 identical over 8 bases. The CDR3 runs 14 residues. CDR1 is MDHEN, CDR2 SYDVKM, per germline. V shed 3 bases and J 6 bases; nucleotides not matched to a gene: 7.

The chain combines TRBV30 with TRBJ1-4, with D possibly being TRBD1 (5 bases). Germline V gene data show CDR1 as GTSNPN and CDR2 as SVGIG (reference sequence). The CDR3 has 14 amino acids. Trimming took 3 bases from V and 4 from J, leaving 12 bases between them. The CDR3 DNA sequence: TGTGCCTGGAGCCAGGGAGGAAATAATGAAAAACTGTTTTTT. This sequence encodes CAWSQGGNNEKLFF. Looking up the rest from reference TRBV30 and TRBJ1-4 gives the full variable domain: SQTIHQWPATLVQPVGSPLSLECTVEGTSNPNLYWYRQAAGRGLQLLFYSVGIGQISSEVPQNLSASRPQDRQFILSSKKLLLSDSGFYLCAWSQGGNNEKLFFGSGTQLSVL.

The CDR3 spells CASSGGGGRRRYEQYF. In nucleotides, the CDR3 is TGTGCCAGCAGTGGTGGCGGCGGGAGGCGAAGGTACGAGCAGTACTTC. This chain uses TRBV2 with TRBJ2-7, with 8 bases matching TRBD2. The J segment lost 4 bases and the V segment lost 4 bases, leaving 12 bases of the junction unmatched. CDR1 and CDR2 from the germline V gene are SNHLY and FYNNEI. The CDR3 totals 16 residues.

This CDR3 reads CAWARASTRNYGYTF. The DNA for the CDR3 is TGTGCCTGGGCGAGGGCCTCCACAAGGAACTATGGCTACACCTTC. V is TRBV30 and J is TRBJ1-2; D is unclear. The CDR3 spans 15 residues. V lost 5 bases, J lost 2 bases, and 18 bases lay in between. The germline V gene encodes CDR1 GTSNPN and CDR2 SVGIG (reference sequence). The variable domain in full, completed from reference TRBV30 and TRBJ1-2, reads SQTIHQWPATLVQPVGSPLSLECTVEGTSNPNLYWYRQAAGRGLQLLFYSVGIGQISSEVPQNLSASRPQDRQFILSSKKLLLSDSGFYLCAWARASTRNYGYTFGSGTRLTVV.

The V gene is TRBV7-2, the J gene TRBJ2-1; D could derive from TRBD1 or TRBD2 (5 bases each). The CDR3 loop spans 13 amino acids. V gave up 5 bases and J gave up 7 bases, with 12 bases separating them. Germline values: CDR1 SGHTA, CDR2 FQGNSA. The CDR3 loop is CASSEGPTNEQFF. The DNA for the CDR3 is TGTGCCAGCAGCGAGGGACCAACGAATGAGCAGTTCTTC.

The J gene is TRBJ2-5, the V gene TRBV25-1; no reliable D call. V was pared by 0 bases and J by 4 bases, with 9 bases between. The germline CDR1 and CDR2 sequences are MGHDK and SYGVNS. The CDR3 has 14 amino acids. The CDR3 loop reads CASSEYRFGETQYF. Here the CDR3 DNA reads TGTGCCAGCAGTGAATATCGGTTCGGAGAGACCCAGTACTTC.

The chain is built from TRBV27 and TRBJ1-2; perhaps TRBD1 as D (6 bases). V was pared by 5 bases and J by 3 bases, with 13 bases between. The germline CDR1 and CDR2 sequences are MNHEY and SMNVEV (reference sequence). The CDR3 spans 14 residues. CDR3 loop: CASSPYRVYYGYTF. In DNA form, the CDR3 reads TGTGCCAGCAGTCCATACAGGGTTTACTATGGCTACACCTTC.

This chain connects TRBV5-1 to TRBJ2-7, with 7 bases fitting TRBD1. With 2 bases clipped from V and 0 bases from J, the junction kept 2 bases outside the gene matches. The CDR3 extends over 14 amino acids. CDR1 SGHRS and CDR2 YFSETQ come from the germline V gene. The CDR3 loop reads CASSLRGPSYEQYF. The DNA for the CDR3 is TGCGCCAGCAGCTTAAGGGGGCCCTCCTACGAGCAGTACTTC.

The chain recombines TRBV30 with TRBJ2-2; a weak D match, TRBD1 (5 bases). The V gene's germline CDR1 is GTSNPN and CDR2 SVGIG (reference sequence). The CDR3 covers 13 residues. With 2 bases removed from V and 4 bases from J, the gap between germline ends came to 8 bases. The CDR3 sequence: CAWSRQTTGELFF. The CDR3 DNA sequence: TGTGCCTGGAGTAGACAGACCACCGGGGAGCTGTTTTTT. The variable domain in full, completed from reference TRBV30 and TRBJ2-2, reads SQTIHQWPATLVQPVGSPLSLECTVEGTSNPNLYWYRQAAGRGLQLLFYSVGIGQISSEVPQNLSASRPQDRQFILSSKKLLLSDSGFYLCAWSRQTTGELFFGEGSRLTVL.

V gene TRBV5-1 combines with J gene TRBJ2-3, with a possible D match to TRBD2 (6 bases). The CDR3 runs 15 residues. CDR1 and CDR2 from the germline V gene are SGHRS and YFSETQ. The V and J ends lost 1 base and 4 bases respectively, with 13 bases between them. The CDR3 region is CASSLLQRVSDTQYF. DNA for the CDR3: TGCGCCAGCAGCTTGTTACAGCGGGTATCAGATACGCAGTATTTT.

The V call is TRBV2, the J call TRBJ2-1; D gene ambiguous. The V end lost 5 bases, the J end lost 4 bases, and 3 bases lay between the germline ends. This CDR3 has 11 amino acids. Germline assignment: CDR1 SNHLY and CDR2 FYNNEI. The CDR3 loop reads CASSTYNEQFF. CDR3 in DNA: TGTGCCAGCAGTACTTACAATGAGCAGTTCTTC.

V is TRBV30 and J is TRBJ1-3; 7 bases align to TRBD1. The CDR3 length is 16 residues. Unmatched junction bases numbered 5, after V lost 0 bases and J lost 0 bases. Germline loops: CDR1 GTSNPN, CDR2 SVGIG (reference sequence). The CDR3 spells CAWSVPRQGSGNTIYF. CDR3 bases: TGTGCCTGGAGTGTACCGCGACAGGGCTCTGGAAACACCATATATTTT.

This clone has only one observation. The rearrangement links TRBV29-1 to TRBJ2-3; 8 bases are a match to TRBD2. CDR1 is SQVTM, CDR2 ANQGSEA, per germline. With V trimmed by 0 bases and J by 0 bases, 5 bases remained unmatched. This CDR3 comprises 16 residues. In DNA, the CDR3 is TGCAGCGTTGAAGATCGACCGGGAGGGAGCACAGATACGCAGTATTTT. Residues: CSVEDRPGGSTDTQYF.

The J gene is TRBJ1-5, the V gene TRBV9; the D is unclear. CDR3 size: 14 residues. The V gene lost 2 bases and the J gene lost 3 bases, with 9 bases spanning the gap. Germline V gene data show CDR1 as SGDLS and CDR2 as YYNGEE. The CDR3 coding sequence is TGTGCCAGCAGCGTCTGCAGGCACAATCAGCCCCAGCATTTT. The encoded protein is CASSVCRHNQPQHF.

The CDR3 nucleotides read TGCGCCAGCAGCTTGGCGGCGAACACCGGGGAGCTGTTTTTT. Its translation: CASSLAANTGELFF. The chain recombines TRBV5-1 with TRBJ2-2; D gene uncertain. The V gene lost 0 bases and the J gene lost 0 bases, with 3 bases spanning the gap. Germline CDR1 and CDR2: SGHRS and YFSETQ. The CDR3 runs to 14 residues. The full variable domain, its missing parts supplied by reference TRBV5-1 and TRBJ2-2, is KAGVTQTPRYLIKTRGQQVTLSCSPISGHRSVSWYQQTPGQGLQFLFEYFSETQRNKGNFPGRFSGRQFSNSRSEMNVSTLELGDSALYLCASSLAANTGELFFGEGSRLTVL.

The chain combines TRBV27 with TRBJ2-3; unclear D gene. V was trimmed by 2 bases and J by 5 bases, leaving 5 bases between them. CDR1 and CDR2 (germline): MNHEY, SMNVEV (reference sequence). The CDR3 runs 12 residues. The CDR3: CASSLGEDTQYF. DNA for the CDR3: TGTGCCAGCAGTTTAGGTGAAGATACGCAGTATTTT.

This chain uses TRBV30 with TRBJ1-1; tentatively, D is TRBD1 (5 bases). V lost 4 bases, J lost 1 base, and 10 bases lay in between. CDR1 is GTSNPN, CDR2 SVGIG, per germline (reference sequence). The CDR3 contains 13 residues. DNA of the CDR3: TGTGCCTGGAATCGAGGGACGAACACTGAAGCTTTCTTT. Its protein product is CAWNRGTNTEAFF.

The chain has TRBV10-3 and TRBJ2-5; D possibly matches TRBD1 or TRBD2 (7 bases each). This CDR3 has 14 amino acids. Germline V CDR1 and CDR2: ENHRY, SYGVKD. Trimming took 5 bases from V and 7 from J, leaving 17 bases between them. The CDR3 sequence is CAISQGGGGRTQYF. The CDR3 DNA reads as TGTGCCATCAGTCAAGGAGGGGGCGGGAGGACCCAGTACTTC.

The J gene is TRBJ1-3, the V gene TRBV5-5; D gene ambiguous. Trimming shortened V by 1 base and J by 0 bases, and 8 bases separated the two germline ends. Germline-derived CDR1 and CDR2 are SGHKS and YYEKEE (reference sequence). This CDR3 is built from 15 residues. The CDR3 DNA follows: TGTGCCAGCAGCTTGACACAGATCTCTGGAAACACCATATATTTT. Protein sequence: CASSLTQISGNTIYF.

This rearrangement joins TRBV5-1 to TRBJ1-1, with 7 bases matching TRBD1. Germline V gives CDR1 SGHRS, CDR2 YFSETQ. The trim removed 3 bases at V and 2 bases at J, leaving 4 bases unmatched. The CDR3 contains 14 residues. This CDR3 reads CASSSWTGNTEAFF. CDR3 DNA: TGCGCCAGCAGCTCTTGGACAGGCAACACTGAAGCTTTCTTT.

This clone has only one observation. The chain employs TRBV7-9 and TRBJ2-1; TRBD2 aligns across 8 bases. The germline gives CDR1 SEHNR, CDR2 FQNEAQ (reference sequence). This CDR3 comprises 15 residues. The junction had 8 bases not matched to a gene; V was cut back by 5 bases and J by 5 bases. CDR3 protein: CASSLGLAPHNEQFF. The CDR3, as DNA: TGTGCCAGCAGCCTCGGACTAGCCCCCCACAATGAGCAGTTCTTC.

The chain joins TRBV18 to TRBJ1-5; perhaps TRBD1 as D (5 bases). This CDR3 spans 16 amino acids. The germline CDR1 and CDR2 sequences are KGHSH and LQKENI. V was trimmed by 0 bases and J by 2 bases, leaving 11 bases between them. DNA for the CDR3: TGTGCCAGCTCACCACCGGGGGGGGTTGGCAATCAGCCCCAGCATTTT. Translated, it gives CASSPPGGVGNQPQHF.